The 11 T cell receptor beta chains given below trace back to one sample, sequenced in a study of shared clonotypes between healthy human individuals (dated by TCRdb to 2018 to 2020). Libraries were made using the immunoSEQ multiplex PCR assay. The source is immuneACCESS, and TCRdb retained only in-frame sequences with V and J called. Part of the clones is not carried over; for the studies checked, unresolved V genes explain less than half of this, and the remainder is unexplained. The sample table lists 450,000 or so clones, roughly four fifths of them with a count of one. The ten top clones hold approximately 12% of the sample. Sequenced input: PBMCs. The source of these receptors is a woman aged 40 to 50 in good health. Some clones in this sample may be carry-over from other donors' samples.

Many counts were recorded for this clone. Other DNA sequences from this sample encode an identical CDR3 as well. This sequence joins TRBV7-9 and TRBJ2-3; perhaps TRBD1 as D (6 bases). V was clipped by 4 bases and J by 6 bases, with 14 bases between them. Germline loops: CDR1 SEHNR, CDR2 FQNEAQ (reference sequence). This CDR3 spans 14 amino acids. CDR3 DNA: TGTGCCAGCAGCTCCCTTCCAGGGGACGATACGCAGTATTTT. As protein: CASSSLPGDDTQYF.

The chain has TRBV9 and TRBJ1-1; 7 positions agree with TRBD1. There are 16 residues in the CDR3. Germline assignment: CDR1 SGDLS and CDR2 YYNGEE. V was pared by 0 bases and J by 3 bases, with 8 bases of the junction left unmatched. The CDR3 region is CASSVVLGTDYTEAFF. DNA for the CDR3: TGTGCCAGCAGCGTAGTTCTAGGGACAGACTACACTGAAGCTTTCTTT. The full variable domain, completed using reference TRBV9 and TRBJ1-1, is DSGVTQTPKHLITATGQRVTLRCSPRSGDLSVYWYQQSLDQGLQFLIQYYNGEERAKGNILERFSAQQFPDLHSELNLSSLELGDSALYFCASSVVLGTDYTEAFFGQGTRLTVV.

This clone appeared a single time. This could be a read error, since a much larger clone is one nucleotide away. This rearrangement joins TRBV7-9 to TRBJ1-1; no clear D gene. The germline V gene has CDR1 SEHNR and CDR2 FQNEAQ (reference sequence). Trimming took off 1 base at V and 4 bases at J, with 7 bases between the two ends. This CDR3 is 13 amino acids long. Here the CDR3 reads CASSLGTPTEAFF. CDR3 DNA: TGTGCCAGCAGCTTAGGGACCCCCACTGAAGCTTTCTTT.

The chain joins TRBV5-1 to TRBJ1-1, with 7 bases lining up with TRBD1. The CDR3 extends over 14 amino acids. Germline CDR1 is SGHRS and CDR2 is YFSETQ. V lost 4 bases, J lost 4 bases, and 7 bases stayed unmatched. The CDR3 coding sequence is TGCGCCAGCAGCACCCTTACAGGGGCCACTGAAGCTTTCTTT. It encodes CASSTLTGATEAFF.

The chain joins TRBV5-5 to TRBJ2-2, with D tentatively TRBD2 (6 bases). Trimming removed 1 base from V and 4 bases from J, with 23 bases in between. CDR3 length: 19 residues. Germline CDR1 and CDR2: SGHKS and YYEKEE (reference sequence). The CDR3 loop reads CASSLSAGSLSKSTGELFF. The CDR3 DNA sequence: TGTGCCAGCAGCTTGTCTGCCGGGAGCCTTTCTAAGAGCACCGGGGAGCTGTTTTTT.

A word on this clone: The sample carries other DNA sequences with the same CDR3. The V and J genes are TRBV18 and TRBJ1-5; TRBD1 matches at 8 bases. CDR1 is KGHSH and CDR2 is LQKENI in the germline V gene. This CDR3 contains 15 residues. After removal of 3 bases from V and 6 bases from J, the junction contained 7 bases not matched to a gene. In DNA, the CDR3 is TGTGCCAGCTCACCGGCGACAGGGGCTCTTCAGCCCCAGCATTTT. Amino acid sequence: CASSPATGALQPQHF.

The chain joins TRBV18 to TRBJ1-1; D ambiguous. CDR3 size: 13 residues. V lost 0 bases and J 4 bases, leaving 6 bases between the germline ends. Germline V CDR1 and CDR2: KGHSH, LQKENI. CDR3 in amino acids: CASSPPSGTEAFF. The CDR3 coding sequence is TGTGCCAGCTCACCACCGTCCGGCACTGAAGCTTTCTTT.

The chain is built from TRBV6-1 and TRBJ2-7; no firm D call. The CDR3 has 13 residues. Germline V CDR1 and CDR2: MNHNS, SASEGT. Trimming took off 3 bases at V and 6 bases at J, with 12 bases between the two ends. The CDR3 loop reads CASSDIGISEQYF. CDR3 bases: TGTGCCAGCAGTGATATCGGAATTAGCGAGCAGTACTTC.

V is TRBV30 and J is TRBJ2-7, with TRBD1 as a possible D gene (5 bases). V lost 5 bases and J lost 4, with 12 bases in between. The CDR3 has 12 amino acids. The V gene's germline CDR1 is GTSNPN and CDR2 SVGIG (reference sequence). CDR3 DNA: TGTGCCTGGGGACATGAATTATACGAGCAGTACTTC. Translated, it gives CAWGHELYEQYF.

V is TRBV2 and J is TRBJ2-7, with TRBD2 matching 10 bases. The closer fit of TRBJ2-5 to the DNA end suggests the J call may be wrong. CDR1 is SNHLY, CDR2 FYNNEI, per germline. The CDR3 loop spans 15 amino acids. In DNA, the CDR3 is TGTGCCAGCAAGTCGACTAGCGGGTCCGGGGAGACCCAGTACTTC. Protein: CASKSTSGSGETQYF.

As for this clone: This may arise from a read error, as a much more abundant clone is one base away. V usage is TRBV2 and J usage is TRBJ2-1, with 7 bases that match TRBD1. The V segment lost 4 bases and the J segment 5 bases; nucleotides outside the gene matches: 5. The CDR3 loop spans 14 amino acids. Germline lookup yields CDR1 SNHLY and CDR2 FYNNEI. The CDR3 coding sequence is TGTGCCAGCAGTGTTGAGGGGGCGGACAATGAGCAGTTCTTC. It yields the protein CASSVEGADNEQFF.